These T cell receptor beta chains were read from a single sample in a study of a mutant IDH1 vaccine in newly diagnosed glioma. These receptors are not linked to any known antigen. Generated by immunoSEQ multiplex PCR, the TCRdb table keeps only in-frame clones and is missing some. The table shows about 24,000 clones, with around three quarters occurring only once. The sequences come from PBMCs, collected from a glioma patient whose treatment included an IDH1 peptide vaccine. The receptors derive from a man between 40 and 49 years old with glioma. Both conserved end residues are part of each CDR3. The D gene is left open where the match is weak. The size field is filled for only some rows; it gives once, few, many or a size class.

size	V	D	J	DNA	CDR3
.	TRBV6-6	.	TRBJ2-3	TGTGCCAGCAGCGACAGGGTAGCGGGGTACACAGATACGCAGTATTTT	CASSDRVAGYTDTQYF
.	TRBV19	TRBD1	TRBJ2-7	TGTGCCAGTAGTATAGGGTACTCTTGGGACAGGAGCTCCTACGAGCAGTACTTC	CASSIGYSWDRSSYEQYF
.	TRBV10-1	.	TRBJ2-3	TGCGCCAGCAGTGAATCATCCACTGCCTCAGATACGCAGTATTTT	CASSESSTASDTQYF
.	TRBV7-6	.	TRBJ2-3	TGTGCCAGCAAAACTAATCCGGGCCTCACAGATACGCAGTATTTT	CASKTNPGLTDTQYF
.	TRBV6-1	.	TRBJ2-3	TGTGCCAGCAATAAAGCTCGGACAGTAGATACGCAGTATTTT	CASNKARTVDTQYF
.	TRBV5-1	TRBD2	TRBJ2-3	TGCGCCAGCAGCCCCTCCGGGACTAGTCCCGCAGATACGCAGTATTTT	CASSPSGTSPADTQYF
.	TRBV7-8	.	TRBJ1-1	TGTGCCAGCAGCTTATTAGTTTCGTCAGTGAACACTGAAGCTTTCTTT	CASSLLVSSVNTEAFF
.	TRBV5-1	TRBD2	TRBJ2-1	TGCGCCAGCAGCGGCCCGGGACTAGCGGCCAACAATGAGCAGTTCTTC	CASSGPGLAANNEQFF
.	TRBV6-5	TRBD1	TRBJ2-7	TGTGCCAGCAGTTCAACAGGGGAGAGGGCTTCCTACGAGCAGTACTTC	CASSSTGERASYEQYF
.	TRBV18	TRBD2	TRBJ2-5	TGTGCCAGCTCACCTCCGGGACTACCGGAGACCCAGTACTTC	CASSPPGLPETQYF
.	TRBV6-1	.	TRBJ1-1	TGTGCCGGGGGCACTGAAGCTTTCTTT	CAGGTEAFF
once	TRBV7-9	TRBD2	TRBJ2-7	TGTGCCAGCAGCTGGAGCGGGAGTATCCCCTACGAGCAGTACTTC	CASSWSGSIPYEQYF
.	TRBV18	.	TRBJ1-1	TGTGCCAGCGGACAAGCTATGAACACTGAAGCTTTCTTT	CASGQAMNTEAFF
.	TRBV14	.	TRBJ1-2	TGTGCCAGCAGCCAGTTTCGGAATGGAGGCTACACCTTC	CASSQFRNGGYTF
once	TRBV5-4	TRBD2	TRBJ2-3	TGTGCCAGCAGCTCAAGACCCGGGACTACCCGCACAGATACGCAGTATTTT	CASSSRPGTTRTDTQYF
.	TRBV7-2	.	TRBJ2-5	TGTGCCAGCAGCAAGACAGCCTTCCAAGAGACCCAGTACTTC	CASSKTAFQETQYF
.	TRBV27	.	TRBJ2-1	TGTGCCAGCAGTTTATGGTCCGGGAGTGACGCCTACAATGAGCAGTTCTTC	CASSLWSGSDAYNEQFF
once	TRBV6-1	.	TRBJ1-2	TGTGCCAGCAGTGAAGCGGGGTCCGTTTCTGGGTATGGCTACACCTTC	CASSEAGSVSGYGYTF
.	TRBV5-4	TRBD2	TRBJ2-3	TGTGCCAGCAGCTTAACTAGCGGGAGGGCAGATACGCAGTATTTT	CASSLTSGRADTQYF
.	TRBV19	.	TRBJ1-1	TGTGCCAGTAGTATAGGGGGTGGGTTCAACACTGAAGCTTTCTTT	CASSIGGGFNTEAFF
.	TRBV19	TRBD1	TRBJ1-1	TGTGCCAGTAGTACACCTTATGTGGGCAGGGGGCGAAGTAGCGCTGAAGCTTTCTTT	CASSTPYVGRGRSSAEAFF
few	TRBV2	.	TRBJ1-3	TGTGCCACCCATCAGGGAAACACCATATATTTT	CATHQGNTIYF
.	TRBV9	.	TRBJ2-2	TGTGCCAGCAGCGTAGGGGGGATGACGACCGGGGAGCTGTTTTTT	CASSVGGMTTGELFF
.	TRBV2	.	TRBJ2-1	TGTGCCAGCAAACCGGGACGCAGTCAGTTCTTC	CASKPGRSQFF
once	TRBV18	TRBD1	TRBJ2-5	TGTGCCAGCTCACCACGAATGGACAGGGCAGAGACCCAGTACTTC	CASSPRMDRAETQYF
few	TRBV1	.	TRBJ1-1	TGCACCAGCAGCCAATGGCCGGGAGGGGTTACTGAAGCTTTCTTT	CTSSQWPGGVTEAFF
once	TRBV27	.	TRBJ1-2	TGTGCCAGCAGTTTAGGGGGAACCTATGGCTACACCTTC	CASSLGGTYGYTF
once	TRBV28	TRBD1	TRBJ1-2	TGTGCCAGCAGTTTTCCCGGACAGGGGGCTAACTATGGCTACACCTTC	CASSFPGQGANYGYTF
once	TRBV19	TRBD1	TRBJ1-2	TGTGCCAGTAGTACACAGGGGTACTATGGCTACACCTTC	CASSTQGYYGYTF